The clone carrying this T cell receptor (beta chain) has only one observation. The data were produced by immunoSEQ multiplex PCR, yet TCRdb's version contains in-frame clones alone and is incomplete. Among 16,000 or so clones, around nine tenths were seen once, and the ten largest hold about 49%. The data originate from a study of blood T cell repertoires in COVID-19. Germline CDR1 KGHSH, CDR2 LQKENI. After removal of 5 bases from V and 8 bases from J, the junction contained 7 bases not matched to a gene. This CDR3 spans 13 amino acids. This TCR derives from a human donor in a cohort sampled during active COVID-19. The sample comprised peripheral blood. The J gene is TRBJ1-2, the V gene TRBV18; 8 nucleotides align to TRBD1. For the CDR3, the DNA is TGTGCCAGCTCAGAAGGGACAGGAGGGGGCTACACCTTC. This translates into CASSEGTGGGYTF.